Following are 32 T cell receptor beta chains from one sample sequenced in a study of control samples from healthy donors and cancer patients. The assay was immunoSEQ multiplex PCR, and TCRdb's table has in-frame clones only and misses some. Counted here are 150,000 to 200,000 clones, roughly 90% occurring once; the ten biggest clones make up about 11%. The sample taken for sequencing was blood. Source of these receptors: a man aged 25 to 40 in good health.

This chain links TRBV7-2 with TRBJ1-1, with D uncertain. This CDR3 spans 14 amino acids. Trimming cost V 5 bases and J 0 bases, with 10 bases left between them. CDR1 is SGHTA and CDR2 is FQGNSA in the germline V gene. The CDR3 nucleotides are TGTGCCAGCAGCCCTGGGCAGATGAACACTGAAGCTTTCTTT. Encoded protein: CASSPGQMNTEAFF.

J is TRBJ2-3 and V is TRBV9; no clear D gene. V lost 7 bases and J lost 4, with 13 bases in between. Germline CDR1 and CDR2: SGDLS and YYNGEE. This CDR3 has 13 amino acids. The CDR3 nucleotides read TGTGCCAGCGGCTCTACAAGGCCAGATACGCAGTATTTT. Translation gives CASGSTRPDTQYF.

The chain employs TRBV18 and TRBJ2-1, with D hard to call. V was cut by 3 bases and J by 6 bases, with 9 bases left in between. CDR1 is KGHSH, CDR2 LQKENI, per germline. CDR3 length equals 13 residues. CDR3 in DNA: TGTGCCAGCTCACCTAAGGAATTCAATGAGCAGTTCTTC. Amino acid sequence: CASSPKEFNEQFF.

This clone showed up just once. The chain has TRBV20-1 and TRBJ2-7, with D perhaps matching TRBD2 (5 bases). V lost 0 bases to trimming and J lost 7 bases, with 7 bases between them. This CDR3 has 11 amino acids. The germline V gene has CDR1 DFQATT and CDR2 SNEGSKA (reference sequence). Here the CDR3 DNA reads TGCAGTGCTAGAGATTGGAGGGAGCAGTACTTC. Translation: CSARDWREQYF.

J is TRBJ1-4 and V is TRBV6-5; 11 bases are shared with TRBD1. The CDR3 totals 15 residues. J gave up 8 bases and V 7 bases, and 9 bases lay outside the gene matches. Germline CDR1 and CDR2: MNHEY and SVGAGI. The CDR3 is CASNHPGQGAEKLFF. CDR3 DNA sequence: TGTGCCAGCAACCATCCTGGACAGGGGGCGGAAAAACTGTTTTTT.

This clone appeared once. The chain is built from TRBV5-4 and TRBJ1-3; no clear D. The CDR3 length is 15 residues. CDR1 is SGHNT, CDR2 YYREEE, per germline (reference sequence). Trimming removed 0 bases from V and 4 bases from J, with 11 bases in between. CDR3 DNA sequence: TGTGCCAGCAGCTTGGAAACGGTCTCGGGAAACACCATATATTTT. Translating it yields CASSLETVSGNTIYF. The entire variable domain, with the rest obtained from reference TRBV5-4 and TRBJ1-3, is as follows: ETGVTQSPTHLIKTRGQQVTLRCSSQSGHNTVSWYQQALGQGPQFIFQYYREEENGRGNFPPRFSGLQFPNYSSELNVNALELDDSALYLCASSLETVSGNTIYFGEGSWLTVV.

This clone has only a few counts. The chain is built from TRBV6-5 and TRBJ2-7; D gene uncertain. The CDR3 is 10 residues long. Germline V gives CDR1 MNHEY, CDR2 SVGAGI. V lost 4 bases and J lost 4, with 2 bases in between. CDR3 residues: CASSFYEQYF. CDR3 bases: TGTGCCAGCAGTTTTTACGAGCAGTACTTC.

As regards this clone: This specimen includes other DNA sequences encoding the same CDR3. The chain employs TRBV7-2 and TRBJ2-7, with D unresolved. The CDR3 spans 12 residues. V lost 8 bases, J lost 0 bases, and 8 bases lay in between. Germline values: CDR1 SGHTA, CDR2 FQGNSA. The CDR3, as DNA: TGTGCCAGCTCCCCGGGCTCCTACGAGCAGTACTTC. It is translated as CASSPGSYEQYF.

The chain recombines TRBV19 with TRBJ2-7; possible D gene TRBD2, 5 bases. V lost 1 base and J lost 0, with 13 bases in between. The CDR3 is 16 amino acids. From germline, CDR1 is LNHDA and CDR2 SQIVND (reference sequence). This CDR3 reads CASSIGETLSSYEQYF. As DNA, the CDR3 is TGTGCCAGTAGTATAGGGGAGACCCTCTCCTCCTACGAGCAGTACTTC.

The genes are TRBV6-5 and TRBJ2-3; the D call may be TRBD1 or TRBD2 (5 bases each). The CDR3 length is 16 residues. Germline V gene data show CDR1 as MNHEY and CDR2 as SVGAGI. Trimming left V 0 bases short and J 2 bases short, with 12 bases between. The CDR3 DNA reads as TGTGCCAGCAGTTACTCGTCAGGGACCCCCACAGATACGCAGTATTTT. Encoded protein: CASSYSSGTPTDTQYF.

The V gene is TRBV2, the J gene TRBJ1-1, with D hard to call. The germline V gene encodes CDR1 SNHLY and CDR2 FYNNEI. Trimming shortened V by 5 bases and J by 2 bases, and 12 bases separated the two germline ends. CDR3 length: 14 residues. The CDR3 loop reads CASSTALSNTEAFF. The DNA for the CDR3 is TGTGCCAGCAGTACAGCCTTAAGTAACACTGAAGCTTTCTTT.

In nucleotides, the CDR3 is TGTGCCTCCTCAGGGGGGGACAATCAGCCCCAGCATTTT. Protein: CASSGGDNQPQHF. The V gene is TRBV6-5, the J gene TRBJ1-5, with 7 bases matching TRBD1. The CDR3 totals 13 residues. Germline V gives CDR1 MNHEY, CDR2 SVGAGI. The V segment lost 11 bases and the J segment 3 bases; nucleotides outside the gene matches: 7.

V usage is TRBV29-1 and J usage is TRBJ1-2; no clear D. Germline loops: CDR1 SQVTM, CDR2 ANQGSEA. Trimming took 4 bases from V and 7 from J, leaving 19 bases between them. The CDR3 is 14 residues long. CDR3 DNA sequence: TGCAGCGTTGGGACGTTGGACGGCCGCCTTGGCTACACCTTC. This encodes CSVGTLDGRLGYTF.

The chain has TRBV28 and TRBJ1-2; D gene unclear. The germline CDR1 and CDR2 sequences are MDHEN and SYDVKM. The CDR3 runs 14 residues. Trimming stripped 5 bases from V and 7 bases from J, with 17 bases between. This CDR3 reads CASSTHSGSVGYTF. DNA of the CDR3: TGTGCCAGCAGTACCCACAGCGGATCAGTTGGCTACACCTTC.

This chain links TRBV11-2 with TRBJ1-3; D may be TRBD1 (5 bases). The germline V gene has CDR1 SGHAT and CDR2 FQNNGV. This CDR3 region has 16 residues. Trimming pared 5 bases from V and 3 bases from J, leaving 17 bases between. The CDR3 region is CASSTGTFRIGNTIYF. Written as DNA, the CDR3 is TGTGCCAGCAGCACCGGGACCTTCAGGATTGGAAACACCATATATTTT.

The rearrangement joins TRBV5-6 to TRBJ1-2; TRBD1 matches 12 bases. This CDR3 is built from 13 residues. With 6 bases clipped from V and 8 bases from J, the junction kept 5 bases outside the gene matches. Germline CDR1 reads SGHDT; CDR2 reads YYEEEE. The CDR3 nucleotides are TGTGCCAGCACCATGGGACAGGGGGCAGGCTACACCTTC. It codes for CASTMGQGAGYTF.

This clone has a single count. The rearrangement uses TRBV7-2 and TRBJ2-2; no reliable D call. The V end was cut by 3 bases, the J end by 3 bases, with 8 bases between. The CDR3 is made up of 14 amino acids. The V gene's germline CDR1 is SGHTA and CDR2 FQGNSA. The CDR3 bases are TGTGCCAGCAGCTTCCACGCGGACACCGGGGAGCTGTTTTTT. It yields the protein CASSFHADTGELFF.

This chain connects TRBV5-1 to TRBJ1-2; D unresolved. Between the trimmed V and J ends, which lost 2 bases and 1 base, there was a span of 12 bases. The CDR3 consists of 15 residues. Germline lookup yields CDR1 SGHRS and CDR2 YFSETQ. The CDR3 sequence is CASSLEATVNYGYTF. CDR3 nucleotides: TGCGCCAGCAGCTTAGAGGCCACGGTTAACTATGGCTACACCTTC. Combining the CDR3 with reference TRBV5-1 and TRBJ1-2 gives the whole variable domain KAGVTQTPRYLIKTRGQQVTLSCSPISGHRSVSWYQQTPGQGLQFLFEYFSETQRNKGNFPGRFSGRQFSNSRSEMNVSTLELGDSALYLCASSLEATVNYGYTFGSGTRLTVV.

V and J are TRBV5-1 and TRBJ1-1, with D tentatively TRBD1 (5 bases). The CDR3 runs 14 residues. Trimming stripped 3 bases from V and 11 bases from J, with 20 bases between. The germline CDR1 and CDR2 sequences are SGHRS and YFSETQ. CDR3 DNA sequence: TGCGCCAGCAGCTCCGGGGACGGAGCGTCGGGGGCTTTCTTT. This codes for CASSSGDGASGAFF.

The chain recombines TRBV6-5 with TRBJ1-1; TRBD1 aligns across 8 bases. Germline values: CDR1 MNHEY, CDR2 SVGAGI. Trimming removed 6 bases from V and 10 bases from J; junction bases left unmatched: 7. The CDR3 has 12 amino acids. As DNA, the CDR3 is TGTGCCAGCAGCTACGGACAGGGCCGAGCTTTCTTT. Protein product: CASSYGQGRAFF.

This clone was detected only once. The J gene is TRBJ1-3, the V gene TRBV21-1. TRBV21-1 is reported as a pseudogene. This CDR3 spans 17 amino acids. Written as DNA, the CDR3 is TGTGCCAGCAGCAAGGGGACGGCTCCCCACTCTGGAAACACCATATATTTT. Its protein is CASSKGTAPHSGNTIYF.

V is TRBV6-6 and J is TRBJ1-1; possible D gene TRBD1, 5 bases. CDR1 and CDR2 (germline): MNHNY, SVGAGI (reference sequence). The germline V and J ends were trimmed by 6 bases and 2 bases, with 10 bases remaining between them. CDR3 length: 13 amino acids. CDR3 residues: CASRTDSNTEAFF. The CDR3 DNA reads as TGTGCCAGCAGAACTGACAGTAACACTGAAGCTTTCTTT.

The chain carries TRBV19 and TRBJ1-2; 8 bases are a match to TRBD1. With V trimmed by 6 bases and J by 8 bases, 14 bases remained unmatched. This CDR3 region has 15 residues. The germline V gene encodes CDR1 LNHDA and CDR2 SQIVND (reference sequence). CDR3 residues: CASRPPGTGYLGYTF. The CDR3, as DNA: TGTGCCAGTAGGCCACCCGGGACAGGTTATTTGGGCTACACCTTC.

V is TRBV19 and J is TRBJ1-1, with D possibly being TRBD1 (5 bases). The CDR3 length is 13 residues. V lost 1 base, J lost 8 bases, and 11 bases lay in between. The V gene's germline CDR1 is LNHDA and CDR2 SQIVND (reference sequence). CDR3 sequence: CASSIGEGSEAFF. The CDR3 region has the DNA TGTGCCAGTAGTATAGGAGAGGGGTCCGAAGCTTTCTTT.

The J gene is TRBJ2-2, the V gene TRBV3-1 (or the pseudogene TRBV3-2), with TRBD2 matching 7 bases. From germline, CDR1 is LGHDT and CDR2 YNNKEL (reference sequence). This CDR3 spans 17 amino acids. The V segment lost 2 bases and the J segment 1 base; nucleotides outside the gene matches: 7. As DNA, the CDR3 is TGTGCCAGCAGCCAACACTTCGGGGGGTTGAACACCGGGGAGCTGTTTTTT. It is translated as CASSQHFGGLNTGELFF.

This sequence joins TRBV9 and TRBJ2-3, with D perhaps assigned TRBD1 or TRBD2 (5 bases each). Germline CDR1 reads SGDLS; CDR2 reads YYNGEE. Trimming pared 7 bases from V and 0 bases from J, leaving 24 bases between. This CDR3 has 18 residues. CDR3 sequence: CASLLKWDRQRSTDTQYF. The CDR3 DNA is TGTGCCAGCCTCTTGAAATGGGACCGCCAAAGGAGCACAGATACGCAGTATTTT. Full variable domain (outside the CDR3, taken from reference TRBV9 and TRBJ2-3): DSGVTQTPKHLITATGQRVTLRCSPRSGDLSVYWYQQSLDQGLQFLIQYYNGEERAKGNILERFSAQQFPDLHSELNLSSLELGDSALYFCASLLKWDRQRSTDTQYFGPGTRLTVL.

The CDR3 is CASWSHSSYNSPLHF. CDR3 sequence (DNA): TGTGCCAGCTGGAGTCATAGCTCCTATAATTCACCCCTCCACTTT. This rearrangement joins TRBV2 to TRBJ1-6; D remains ambiguous. Trimming took 8 bases from V and 0 from J, leaving 11 bases between them. CDR1 is SNHLY, CDR2 FYNNEI, per germline. This CDR3 comprises 15 residues.

The rearrangement uses TRBV7-2 and TRBJ2-3; D possibly uses TRBD1 or TRBD2 (7 bases each). The germline CDR1 and CDR2 sequences are SGHTA and FQGNSA. The germline V and J ends were trimmed by 5 bases and 3 bases, with 12 bases remaining between them. CDR3 length equals 14 residues. The CDR3 sequence: CASSSQGGTDTQYF. DNA for the CDR3: TGTGCCAGCAGCAGTCAGGGGGGGACAGATACGCAGTATTTT. Combining the CDR3 with reference TRBV7-2 and TRBJ2-3 gives the whole variable domain GAGVSQSPSNKVTEKGKDVELRCDPISGHTALYWYRQSLGQGLEFLIYFQGNSAPDKSGLPSDRFSAERTGGSVSTLTIQRTQQEDSAVYLCASSSQGGTDTQYFGPGTRLTVL.

The genes are TRBV4-2 and TRBJ2-1; D unresolved. Germline V CDR1 and CDR2: LGHNA, YNFKEQ. The ends were cut back, 0 bases at V and 5 bases at J, with 8 bases in the middle. The CDR3 contains 14 residues. This chain's CDR3 is CASSQERLNNEQFF. DNA of the CDR3: TGTGCCAGCAGCCAAGAAAGACTCAACAATGAGCAGTTCTTC.

This chain uses TRBV4-1 with TRBJ1-5; D possibly corresponds to TRBD1 (5 bases). The V end was cut by 3 bases, the J end by 3 bases, with 12 bases between. CDR3 length: 15 residues. The germline V gene encodes CDR1 MGHRA and CDR2 YSYEKL. The DNA of the CDR3 is TGCGCCAGCAGCCACCTAGACAGCGACAATCAGCCCCAGCATTTT. Its translation is CASSHLDSDNQPQHF.

The chain couples TRBV15 to TRBJ2-5; D call uncertain. Per germline, CDR1 LNHNV and CDR2 YYDKDF (reference sequence). Deletions cut 0 bases from V and 5 bases from J, with 13 bases between. CDR3 size: 15 residues. CDR3 protein: CATSRDSAPRETQYF. Written as DNA, the CDR3 is TGTGCCACCAGCAGAGATTCCGCCCCGAGGGAGACCCAGTACTTC.

The CDR3 DNA sequence: TGTGCCAGTCAGGAAGGACTGATGCGATTGAATGAGCAGTTCTTC. Protein: CASQEGLMRLNEQFF. This chain links TRBV19 with TRBJ2-1; tentative D call: TRBD2 (5 bases). CDR1 and CDR2 (germline): LNHDA, SQIVND (reference sequence). V was shortened by 8 bases and J by 7 bases, with 21 bases between the two germline ends. The CDR3 contains 15 residues.